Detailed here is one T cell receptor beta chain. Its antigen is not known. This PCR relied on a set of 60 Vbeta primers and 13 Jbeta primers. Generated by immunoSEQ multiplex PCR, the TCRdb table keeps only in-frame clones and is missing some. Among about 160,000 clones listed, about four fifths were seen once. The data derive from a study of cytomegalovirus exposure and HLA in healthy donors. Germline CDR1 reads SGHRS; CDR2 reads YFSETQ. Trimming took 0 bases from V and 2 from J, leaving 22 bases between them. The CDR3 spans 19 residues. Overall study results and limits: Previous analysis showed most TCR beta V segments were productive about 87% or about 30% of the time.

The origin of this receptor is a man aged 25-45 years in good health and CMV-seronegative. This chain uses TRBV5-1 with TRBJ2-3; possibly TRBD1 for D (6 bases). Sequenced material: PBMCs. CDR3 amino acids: CASSLGWGTLPSATDTQYF. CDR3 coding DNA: TGCGCCAGCAGCTTGGGGTGGGGGACATTACCGAGTGCCACAGATACGCAGTATTTT.